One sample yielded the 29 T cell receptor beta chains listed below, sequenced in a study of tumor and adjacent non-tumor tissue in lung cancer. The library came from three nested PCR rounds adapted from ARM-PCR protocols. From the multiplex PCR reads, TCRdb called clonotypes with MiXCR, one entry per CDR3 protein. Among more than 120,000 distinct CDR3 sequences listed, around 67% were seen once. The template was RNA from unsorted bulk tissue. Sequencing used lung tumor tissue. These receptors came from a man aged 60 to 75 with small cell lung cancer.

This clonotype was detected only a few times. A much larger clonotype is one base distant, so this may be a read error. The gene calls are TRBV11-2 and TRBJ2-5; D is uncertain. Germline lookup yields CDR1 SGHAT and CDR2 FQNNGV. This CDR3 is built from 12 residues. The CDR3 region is CASSLDRLTHYF. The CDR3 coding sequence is TGTGCCAGCAGCTTAGATCGGCTGACCCATTACTTC.

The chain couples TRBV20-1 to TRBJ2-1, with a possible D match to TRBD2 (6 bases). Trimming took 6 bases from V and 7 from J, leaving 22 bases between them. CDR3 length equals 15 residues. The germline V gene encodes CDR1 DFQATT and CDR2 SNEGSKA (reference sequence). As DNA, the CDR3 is TGCAGTGCCGTGCCCAAGCGGGTACTAAATAATGAGCAGTTCTTC. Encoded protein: CSAVPKRVLNNEQFF.

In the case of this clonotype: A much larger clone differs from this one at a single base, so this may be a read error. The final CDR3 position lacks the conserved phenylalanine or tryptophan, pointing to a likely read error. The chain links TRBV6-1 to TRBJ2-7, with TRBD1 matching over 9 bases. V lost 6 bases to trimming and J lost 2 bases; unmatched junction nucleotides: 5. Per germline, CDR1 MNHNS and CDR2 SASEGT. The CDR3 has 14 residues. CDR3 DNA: TGTGCCAGCAGCCACGGACAGGGGACCTACGAGCAGTACTCC. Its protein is CASSHGQGTYEQYS.

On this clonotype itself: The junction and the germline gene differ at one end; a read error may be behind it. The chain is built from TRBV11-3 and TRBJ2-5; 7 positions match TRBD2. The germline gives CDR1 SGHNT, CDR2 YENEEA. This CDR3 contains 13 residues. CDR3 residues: CVSRAGGEGTQYF. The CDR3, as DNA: TGTGTCAGCAGGGCTGGGGGGGAAGGGACCCAGTACTTC. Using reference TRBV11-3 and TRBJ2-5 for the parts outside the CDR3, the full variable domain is EAGVVQSPRYKIIEKKQPVAFWCNPISGHNTLYWYLQNLGQGPELLIRYENEEAVDDSQLPKDRFSAERLKGVDSTLKIQPAELGDSAVYLCVSRAGGEGTQYFGPGTRLLVL.

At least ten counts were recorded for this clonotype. The CDR3 is CSAKQGPDQPQHF. The CDR3, as DNA: TGCAGTGCCAAGCAGGGGCCGGATCAGCCCCAGCATTTT. The chain recombines TRBV20-1 with TRBJ1-5; tentatively, D is TRBD1 (6 bases). The germline V gene encodes CDR1 DFQATT and CDR2 SNEGSKA (reference sequence). CDR3 length: 13 amino acids. V was shortened by 6 bases and J by 5 bases, with 14 bases between the two germline ends.

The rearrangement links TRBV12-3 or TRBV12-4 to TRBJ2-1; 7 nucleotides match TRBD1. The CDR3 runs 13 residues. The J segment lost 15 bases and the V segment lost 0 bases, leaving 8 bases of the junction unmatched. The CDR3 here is CASSLALGDSPFF. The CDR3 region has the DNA TGTGCCAGCAGTTTAGCGTTGGGGGACAGCCCGTTCTTC.

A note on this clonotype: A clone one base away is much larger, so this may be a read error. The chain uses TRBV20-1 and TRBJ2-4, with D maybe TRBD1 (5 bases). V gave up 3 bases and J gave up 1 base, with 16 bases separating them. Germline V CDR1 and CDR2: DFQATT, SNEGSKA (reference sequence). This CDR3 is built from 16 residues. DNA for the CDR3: TGCAGTGCTAGCGATTCCCTTAGGGGCGCCAAAAACATTCAGTACTTC. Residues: CSASDSLRGAKNIQYF.

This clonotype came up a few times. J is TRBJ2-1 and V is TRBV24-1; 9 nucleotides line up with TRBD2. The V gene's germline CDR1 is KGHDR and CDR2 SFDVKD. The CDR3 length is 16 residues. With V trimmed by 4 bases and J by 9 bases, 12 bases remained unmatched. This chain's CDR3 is CATSEAGTSLVVEQFF. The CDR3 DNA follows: TGTGCCACCAGTGAGGCCGGGACTAGCCTCGTGGTTGAGCAGTTCTTC.

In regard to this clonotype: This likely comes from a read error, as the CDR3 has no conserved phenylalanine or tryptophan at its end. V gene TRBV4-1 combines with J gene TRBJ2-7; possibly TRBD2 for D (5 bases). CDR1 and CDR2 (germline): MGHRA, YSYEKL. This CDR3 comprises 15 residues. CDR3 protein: CASRWGVSGTYDQYL. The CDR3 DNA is TGCGCCAGCAGATGGGGAGTCAGCGGTACCTACGATCAGTACTTA.

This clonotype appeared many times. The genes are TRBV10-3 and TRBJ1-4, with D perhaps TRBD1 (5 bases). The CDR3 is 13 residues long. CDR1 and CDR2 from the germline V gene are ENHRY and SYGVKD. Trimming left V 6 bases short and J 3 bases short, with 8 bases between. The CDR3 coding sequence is TGTGCCATCAGGAGGGACTCTAATGAAAAACTGTTTTTT. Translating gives CAIRRDSNEKLFF.

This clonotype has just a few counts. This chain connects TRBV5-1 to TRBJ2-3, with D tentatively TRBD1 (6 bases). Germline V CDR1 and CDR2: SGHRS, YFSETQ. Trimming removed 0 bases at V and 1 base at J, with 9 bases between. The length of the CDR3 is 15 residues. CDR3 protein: CASSLARTGTDTQYF. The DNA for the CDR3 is TGCGCCAGCAGCTTGGCCAGGACAGGCACAGATACGCAGTATTTT.

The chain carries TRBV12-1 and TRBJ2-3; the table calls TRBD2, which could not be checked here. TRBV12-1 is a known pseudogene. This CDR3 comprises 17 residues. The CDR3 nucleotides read TGTGCCAACAGCTTTCCAAAGCGGGCAATCCCCACAGATACGCAGTATTTT. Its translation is CANSFPKRAIPTDTQYF.

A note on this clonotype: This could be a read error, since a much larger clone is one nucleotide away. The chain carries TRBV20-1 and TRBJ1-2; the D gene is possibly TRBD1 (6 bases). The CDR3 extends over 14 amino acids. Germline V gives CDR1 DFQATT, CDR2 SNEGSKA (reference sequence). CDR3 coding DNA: TGCAGTGCTAGAAGGGGGTCGTCAGATTATGACTACACCTTC. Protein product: CSARRGSSDYDYTF.

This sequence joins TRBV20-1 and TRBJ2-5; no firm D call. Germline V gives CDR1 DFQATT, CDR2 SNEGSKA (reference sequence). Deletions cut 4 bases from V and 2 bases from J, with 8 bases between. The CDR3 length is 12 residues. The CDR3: CSANKDQETQYF. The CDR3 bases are TGCAGTGCTAATAAGGATCAAGAGACCCAGTACTTC.

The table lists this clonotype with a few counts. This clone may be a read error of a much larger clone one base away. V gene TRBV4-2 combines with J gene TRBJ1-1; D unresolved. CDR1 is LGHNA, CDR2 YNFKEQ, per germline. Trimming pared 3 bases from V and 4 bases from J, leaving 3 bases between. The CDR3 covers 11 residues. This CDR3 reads CASSQSTEAFF. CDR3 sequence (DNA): TGTGCCAGCAGCCAGAGCACTGAAGCTTTCTTT.

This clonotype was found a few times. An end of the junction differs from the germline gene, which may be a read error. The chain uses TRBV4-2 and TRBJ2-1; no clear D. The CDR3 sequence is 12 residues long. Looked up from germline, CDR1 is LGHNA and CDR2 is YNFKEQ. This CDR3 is CASSQDRVEQFF. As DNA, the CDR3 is TGTGCCAGTAGCCAAGATCGGGTTGAGCAGTTCTTC.

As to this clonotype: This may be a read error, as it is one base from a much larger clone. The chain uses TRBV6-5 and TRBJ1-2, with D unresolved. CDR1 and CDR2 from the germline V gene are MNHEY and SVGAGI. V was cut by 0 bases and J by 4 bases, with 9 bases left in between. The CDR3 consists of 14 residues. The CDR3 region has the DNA TGTGCCAGCAGTTACTCCATGGATCGCTATGGCTACACCTTC. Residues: CASSYSMDRYGYTF.

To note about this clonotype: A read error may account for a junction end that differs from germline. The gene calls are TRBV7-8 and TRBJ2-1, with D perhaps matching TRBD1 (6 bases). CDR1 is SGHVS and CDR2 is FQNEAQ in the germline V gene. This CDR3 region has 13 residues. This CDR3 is CTSSLDSFNEQFF. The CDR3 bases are TGTACCAGCAGCCTGGACAGTTTCAATGAGCAGTTCTTC. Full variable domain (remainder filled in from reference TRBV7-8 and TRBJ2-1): GAGVSQSPRYKVAKRGQDVALRCDPISGHVSLFWYQQALGQGPEFLTYFQNEAQLDKSGLPSDRFFAERPEGSVSTLKIQRTQQEDSAVYLCTSSLDSFNEQFFGPGTRLTVL.

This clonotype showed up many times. CDR3 sequence (DNA): TGTGCCAGCAGAACGCTAGAGAGCGGGGGGTACAATGAGCAGTTCTTC. Amino acids: CASRTLESGGYNEQFF. The chain couples TRBV6-1 to TRBJ2-1; 9 bases map to TRBD2. Trimming took 6 bases from V and 4 from J; bases not matched to a gene: 10. Germline V gene data show CDR1 as MNHNS and CDR2 as SASEGT. The CDR3 covers 16 residues.

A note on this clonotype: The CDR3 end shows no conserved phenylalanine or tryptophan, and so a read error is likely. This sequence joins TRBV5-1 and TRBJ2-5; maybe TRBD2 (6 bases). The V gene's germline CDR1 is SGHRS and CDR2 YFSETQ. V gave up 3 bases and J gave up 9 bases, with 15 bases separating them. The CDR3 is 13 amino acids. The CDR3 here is CASSWDGSRAQYI. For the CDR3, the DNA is TGCGCCAGCAGCTGGGACGGGAGCAGGGCCCAGTACATC.

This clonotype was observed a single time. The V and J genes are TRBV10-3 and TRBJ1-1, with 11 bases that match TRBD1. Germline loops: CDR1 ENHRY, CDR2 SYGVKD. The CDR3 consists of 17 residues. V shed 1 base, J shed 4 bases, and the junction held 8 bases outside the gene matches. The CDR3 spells CAISEFGTGGLGTEAFF. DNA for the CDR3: TGTGCCATCAGTGAGTTCGGGACAGGGGGTCTGGGCACTGAAGCTTTCTTT.

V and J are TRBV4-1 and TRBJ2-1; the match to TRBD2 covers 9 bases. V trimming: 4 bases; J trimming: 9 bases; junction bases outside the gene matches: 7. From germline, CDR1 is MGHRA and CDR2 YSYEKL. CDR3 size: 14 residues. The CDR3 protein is CASSPSGKRPEQFF. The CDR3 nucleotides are TGCGCCAGCAGCCCTAGCGGGAAGAGACCTGAGCAGTTCTTC.

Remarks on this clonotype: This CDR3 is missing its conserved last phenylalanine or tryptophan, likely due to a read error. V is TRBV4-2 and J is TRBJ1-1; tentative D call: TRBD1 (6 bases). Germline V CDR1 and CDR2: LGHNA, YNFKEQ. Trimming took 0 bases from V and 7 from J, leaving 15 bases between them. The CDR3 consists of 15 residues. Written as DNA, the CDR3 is TGTGCCAGCAGCCAAGATCCTAGGGGGAGGGGTGAAGCTTTCTTG. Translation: CASSQDPRGRGEAFL.

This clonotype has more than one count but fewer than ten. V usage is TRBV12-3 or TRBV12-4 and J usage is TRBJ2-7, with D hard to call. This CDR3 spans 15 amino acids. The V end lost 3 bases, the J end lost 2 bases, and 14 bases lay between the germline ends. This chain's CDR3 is CASSFARSIAYEQYV. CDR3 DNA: TGTGCCAGCAGTTTTGCCCGCTCGATCGCCTACGAGCAGTACGTC.

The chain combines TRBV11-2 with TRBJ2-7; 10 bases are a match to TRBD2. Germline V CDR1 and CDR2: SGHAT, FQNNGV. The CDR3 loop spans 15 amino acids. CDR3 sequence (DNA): TGTGCCAACAGCCTAGGATCTAGCGGGAGCCACGAGCAGTACGTC. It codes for CANSLGSSGSHEQYV.

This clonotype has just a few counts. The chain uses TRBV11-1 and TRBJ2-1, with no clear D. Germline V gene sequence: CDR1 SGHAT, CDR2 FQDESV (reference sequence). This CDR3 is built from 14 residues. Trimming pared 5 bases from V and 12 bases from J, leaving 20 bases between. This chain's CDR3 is CASSPFVRFDVQFF. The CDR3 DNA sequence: TGTGCCAGCAGCCCCTTTGTCAGGTTCGATGTGCAGTTCTTC.

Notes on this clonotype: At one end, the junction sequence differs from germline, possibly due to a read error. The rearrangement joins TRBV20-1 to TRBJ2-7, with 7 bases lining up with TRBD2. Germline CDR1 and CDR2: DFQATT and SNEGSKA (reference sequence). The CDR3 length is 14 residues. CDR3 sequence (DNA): TGCTGTGCTTACGGGACTAACGGTTCCTACGTGCAGTACTTC. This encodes CCAYGTNGSYVQYF.

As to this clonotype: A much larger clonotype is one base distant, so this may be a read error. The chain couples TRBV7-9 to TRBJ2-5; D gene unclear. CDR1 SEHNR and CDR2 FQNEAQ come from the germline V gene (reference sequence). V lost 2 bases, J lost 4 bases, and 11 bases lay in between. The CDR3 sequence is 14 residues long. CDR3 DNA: TGTGCCAGCAGCTTACTACTACCTCGAGAGACCCAGTACTTC. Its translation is CASSLLLPRETQYF.

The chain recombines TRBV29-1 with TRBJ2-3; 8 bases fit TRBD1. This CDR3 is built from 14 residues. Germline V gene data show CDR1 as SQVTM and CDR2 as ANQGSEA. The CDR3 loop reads CGTVTGVLTDTQYF. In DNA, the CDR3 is TGCGGCACCGTGACAGGGGTCCTCACAGATACGCAGTATTTT.